Reported below is one T cell receptor (beta chain). This entry is derived from a study of blood T cell repertoires in COVID-19. Study-level background: T cells, B-cell-depleted T cells, or PBMCs supplied cDNA or gDNA.

Measured with immunoSEQ multiplex PCR; TCRdb has only the in-frame clones, and not every one. The sample includes some 91,000 clones, 90% of them seen just once. CDR1 and CDR2 (germline): SNHLY, FYNNEI. The V end was cut by 0 bases, the J end by 4 bases, with 12 bases between. The CDR3 covers 15 residues. The TCR sequence derives from a man in his sixties with acute or convalescent COVID-19. Specimen: peripheral blood. The rearrangement uses TRBV2 and TRBJ1-2; D might be TRBD1 (5 bases). CDR3 protein: CASSEALRGSYGYTF. The CDR3 DNA reads as TGTGCCAGCAGTGAAGCGCTTCGGGGGTCCTATGGCTACACCTTC.